This TCR beta chain was profiled in a study of blood T cell repertoires in COVID-19 (dated by TCRdb to about 2020). Describing the broader study: Collaborator samples came from the United States, Italy and Spain and covered acute and convalescent phases of COVID-19. The prospective study material was composed of cDNA or gDNA derived from T cells, B-cell-depleted T cells, or PBMCs. Deeply sampled blood TCRbeta repertoires from subjects exposed to, actively infected with, or recovered from COVID-19 were included in the dataset. The repertoires were released in a freely available public database intended as a resource for research on the immune response to SARS-CoV-2. Samples were obtained from the ongoing ImmuneRACE study (first 160 participants) and from 1,000 to 1,500 subjects provided by 6 global collaborators. Nearly every sample came with metadata listing a de-identified subject ID, COVID-19 status, age in years and sex. Where available, HLA class I and class II types were obtained from metadata supplied by the sample provider rather than from assay-based typing. The paper as a whole reports these results and caveats: The quantity of clinical and demographic metadata differed by source and by participant and was supplied without curation.

V loses 2 bases of germline sequence and J loses 13 bases, and the interval between the two ends is 15 bases. The cysteine opens and the phenylalanine closes a CDR3 of 12 amino acids. Of all the DNA, just the CDR3 is kept, 36 bases in frame from base 1. Taken from the germline V gene (reference sequence), the CDR1 and CDR2 loops are LGHDT and YNNKEL. Collaborating institutions collected whole blood in K2EDTA tubes following their own protocols. For TCRbeta analysis, collaborators shipped samples as frozen whole blood, isolated PBMCs, or DNA extracted from either of those sample types. Note on this clone: Its antigen specificity is not known. Per-base quality was not reported, and no clone a single base away is much larger than it.

The immunoSEQ Assay, a bias-controlled multiplex PCR, was used to amplify TCRbeta CDR3 regions from genomic DNA. The authors' analysis ran thus. Within the assay, amplification of reference gene primers was used to estimate how many nucleated cells each sample contained. To quantify the absolute abundance of each unique TCRbeta CDR3 rearrangement, sequence reads were collapsed and filtered. Productive Simpson clonality was computed per sample as the square root of Simpson's diversity index over productive rearrangements. Sourced from immuneACCESS, this table was stored by TCRdb with only in-frame sequences that have V and J called. A share of the clones is absent; for the studies checked, an unresolved V gene accounts for under half, and the remainder has no known explanation. Clonal size and the V and J genes are those of that table, whereas D and trimming came from the DNA. In all, the sample holds about 83,000 clones, and about 83% of those were seen once. The leading ten clones occupy about 8.5% of the sample.

The TCR sequence derives from a man aged 50-60 years with active COVID-19. The V and J segments used are TRBV3-1 (or the pseudogene TRBV3-2) and TRBJ2-7; possibly the D gene is TRBD2, per 6 matching bases. The sequenced sample was peripheral blood. The CDR3 has the sequence CASSQFRDFLYF. The DNA sequence is given as TGTGCCAGCAGCCAATTCCGGGACTTCCTTTACTTC.